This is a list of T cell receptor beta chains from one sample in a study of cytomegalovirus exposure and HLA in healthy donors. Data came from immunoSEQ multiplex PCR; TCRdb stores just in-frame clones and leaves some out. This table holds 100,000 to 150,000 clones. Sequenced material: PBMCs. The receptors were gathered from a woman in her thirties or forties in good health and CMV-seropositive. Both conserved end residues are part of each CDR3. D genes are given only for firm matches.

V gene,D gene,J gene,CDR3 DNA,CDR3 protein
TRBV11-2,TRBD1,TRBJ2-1,TGTGCCAGCAGCTTAGGAGCGGGACAGGGGCAGTTCTTC,CASSLGAGQGQFF
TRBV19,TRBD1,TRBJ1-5,TGTGCCAGTAGTTTACAGGGGCGCGGTGGCAATCAGCCCCAGCATTTT,CASSLQGRGGNQPQHF
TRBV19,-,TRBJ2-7,TGTGCCAGTAGTCCGACTGTTGAGGGCACCTACGAGCAGTACTTC,CASSPTVEGTYEQYF
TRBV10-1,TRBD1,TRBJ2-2,TGCGCCAGCAGTCGGGACAGGAGGACCGGGGAGCTGTTTTTT,CASSRDRRTGELFF
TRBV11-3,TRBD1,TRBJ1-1,TGTGCCAGCAGCCCCGGACAGGGGGCTCCGAACACTGAAGCTTTCTTT,CASSPGQGAPNTEAFF
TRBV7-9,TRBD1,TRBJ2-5,TGTGGAGCCGGACAGGGGGCGGCAGAGACCCAGTACTTC,CGAGQGAAETQYF
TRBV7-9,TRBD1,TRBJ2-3,TGTGCCAGCAGCTTAGTGGGACAGGGGGCGGATACGCAGTATTTT,CASSLVGQGADTQYF
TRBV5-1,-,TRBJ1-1,TGCGCCAGCAGCTTGCTCGGGGTCGGGAACACTGAAGCTTTCTTT,CASSLLGVGNTEAFF
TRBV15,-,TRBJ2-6,TGTGCCACCAGCAGCAGGGGGGTCACCGGGGCCAACGTCCTGACTTTC,CATSSRGVTGANVLTF
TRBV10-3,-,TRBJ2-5,TGTGCCATCAGTGATGAGCGGCAGGGAGGCCCAGAGACCCAGTACTTC,CAISDERQGGPETQYF
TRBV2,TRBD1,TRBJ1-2,TGTGCCAGCAGGGGGACAGGGGTGGGCTACACCTTC,CASRGTGVGYTF
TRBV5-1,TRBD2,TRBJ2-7,TGCGCCAGCAGCTACAGACTAGCGCCCAGCTCCTACGAGCAGTACTTC,CASSYRLAPSSYEQYF
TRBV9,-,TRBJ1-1,TGTGCCAGCAGCGGTAACCTGGGCGCGGGCACTGAAGCTTTCTTT,CASSGNLGAGTEAFF
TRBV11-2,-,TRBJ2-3,TGTGCCAGCAGCCTTGGAACTAATCGGGGCACAGATACGCAGTATTTT,CASSLGTNRGTDTQYF
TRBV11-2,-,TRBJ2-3,TGTGCCAGCAGCCCCTCAGGGCTTAGCACAGATACGCAGTATTTT,CASSPSGLSTDTQYF
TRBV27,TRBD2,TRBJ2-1,TGTGCCAGCAGCCCCAATCGACTAGCGGGTAACTACAATGAGCAGTTCTTC,CASSPNRLAGNYNEQFF
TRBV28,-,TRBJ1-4,TGTGCCAGCAGTTTAACGAGGAGGAAAGCAACTAATGAAAAACTGTTTTTT,CASSLTRRKATNEKLFF
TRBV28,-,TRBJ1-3,TGTGCCAGCAGCCCACAGACAGCTTCTGGAAACACCATATATTTT,CASSPQTASGNTIYF
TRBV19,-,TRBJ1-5,TGTGCCAGCTCGGACAGCTTCAAATATAGCAATCAGCCCCAGCATTTT,CASSDSFKYSNQPQHF
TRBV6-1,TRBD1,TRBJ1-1,TGTGCCAGCAGTGAAGCGCCCTTCTACGGGACAGGGCAGAACACTGAAGCTTTCTTT,CASSEAPFYGTGQNTEAFF
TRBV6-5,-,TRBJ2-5,TGTGCCAGCAGTTACCTTGGAGCCCAAGAGACCCAGTACTTC,CASSYLGAQETQYF
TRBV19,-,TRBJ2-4,TGTGCCAGTAGTAGGCCAGGGAAGGACATTCAGTACTTC,CASSRPGKDIQYF
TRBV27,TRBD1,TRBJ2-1,TGTGCCAGCAGTTTACGCCTAGGGGGCTCGGGGTTCTTC,CASSLRLGGSGFF
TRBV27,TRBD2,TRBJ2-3,TGTGCCAGCAGCAATCGAGTTATAGTTTTGGCTAGCGGCCACACAGATACGCAGTATTTT,CASSNRVIVLASGHTDTQYF
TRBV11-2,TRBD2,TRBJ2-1,TGTGCCAGCAGCCCGGGACTAGCAGTGAAGAACTACAATGAGCAGTTCTTC,CASSPGLAVKNYNEQFF
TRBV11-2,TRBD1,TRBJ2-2,TGTGCCAGCAGCTTTCGACGACAGGGGGACACCGGGGAGCTGTTTTTT,CASSFRRQGDTGELFF
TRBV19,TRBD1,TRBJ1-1,TGTGCCAGTAGTCGCCGACAGGGAGGATACACTGAAGCTTTCTTT,CASSRRQGGYTEAFF
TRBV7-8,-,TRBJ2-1,TGTGCCAGCAGCACGGACAGTGTGCATGAGCAGTTCTTC,CASSTDSVHEQFF
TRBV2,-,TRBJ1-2,TGTGCCAGCAGTGAAGCGGGTACAGGGATGGACTGGGCCCTAGCTAACTATGGCTACACCTTC,CASSEAGTGMDWALANYGYTF
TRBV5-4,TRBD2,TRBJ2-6,TGTGCCAGCAGCTTGCCGGGGGGACCTGGGGCCAACGTCCTGACTTTC,CASSLPGGPGANVLTF
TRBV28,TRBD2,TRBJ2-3,TGTGCCAGCAATACCCCACTAGCGGGATTTGCAGATACGCAGTATTTT,CASNTPLAGFADTQYF
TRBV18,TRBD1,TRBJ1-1,TGTGCCAGCTCACCCCGGGACAGATTGAACACTGAAGCTTTCTTT,CASSPRDRLNTEAFF
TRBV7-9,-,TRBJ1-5,TGTGCCAGCAGCTTTGCAGGTAGCAATCAGCCCCAGCATTTT,CASSFAGSNQPQHF
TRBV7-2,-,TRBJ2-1,TGTGCCAGCAGCTTAGGACCCAACGGGTATGAGCAGTTCTTC,CASSLGPNGYEQFF
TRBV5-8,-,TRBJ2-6,TGTGCCAGCAGCTTGGGCAGGGGGGCTGGGGCCAACGTCCTGACTTTC,CASSLGRGAGANVLTF
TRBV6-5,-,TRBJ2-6,TGTGCCAGTCAGGGTACTGGGGCCAACGTCCTGACTTTC,CASQGTGANVLTF
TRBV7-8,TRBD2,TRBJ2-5,TGTGCCAGCACGCACGGACTAGCGGGAGAAGAGACCCAGTACTTC,CASTHGLAGEETQYF
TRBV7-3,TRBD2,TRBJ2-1,TGTGCCAGCAAGGTCACAGCGGGAGACTTCAATGAGCAGTTCTTC,CASKVTAGDFNEQFF
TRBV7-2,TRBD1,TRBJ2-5,TGTGCCAGCAGCCCCGACAGGGGGCGAATAGAGACCCAGTACTTC,CASSPDRGRIETQYF
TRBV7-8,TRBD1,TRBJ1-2,TGTGCCAGCACGCCGGGACAGTTCTATGGCTACACCTTC,CASTPGQFYGYTF
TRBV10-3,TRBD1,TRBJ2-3,TGTGCCATCACCCAGACAGGGGAGGCATCAGATACGCAGTATTTT,CAITQTGEASDTQYF
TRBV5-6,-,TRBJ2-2,TGTGCCAGCAGCGGACAGACAGTGGCCGGGGAGCTGTTTTTT,CASSGQTVAGELFF
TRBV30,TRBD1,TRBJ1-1,TGTGCCTGGAGCGTACAGGGGGTTGGCCTCGCTTTCTTT,CAWSVQGVGLAFF
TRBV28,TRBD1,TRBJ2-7,TGTGCCAGCAGTTCCTCCGGGACAGGGGTTCGGGAGCAGTACTTC,CASSSSGTGVREQYF
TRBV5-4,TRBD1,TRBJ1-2,TGTGCCAGCAGCTGGGACAGGAGTAACTATGGCTACACCTTC,CASSWDRSNYGYTF
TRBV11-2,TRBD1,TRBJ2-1,TGTGCCAGCAGCGGGGGACAGGGAAGGAATGAGCAGTTCTTC,CASSGGQGRNEQFF
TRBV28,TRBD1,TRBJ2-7,TGTGCCAGCAGTTCCCCTGGGACAGGGAGCTACGAGCAGTACTTC,CASSSPGTGSYEQYF
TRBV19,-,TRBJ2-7,TGTGCCAGTAGTATGTTGGGGGCGCGTTCTTACGAGCAGTACTTC,CASSMLGARSYEQYF
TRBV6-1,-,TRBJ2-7,TGTGCCAGCAGTGCAGAATACGAGCAGTACTTC,CASSAEYEQYF
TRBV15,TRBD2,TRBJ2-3,TGTGCCACCAGCAGAGATAGGGGTAGCGGGGACACAGATACGCAGTATTTT,CATSRDRGSGDTDTQYF